The rows below give T cell receptor beta chains drawn from one sample of a study of beta chain features in type 1 diabetes. The table came from immunoSEQ multiplex PCR; TCRdb's copy has only in-frame clones and leaves some out. The top ten hold approximately 0.015% of the sample, which has about 360,000 clones, around 12% seen once. The sample consisted of naive CD4+ T cells from blood. The receptors come from a man aged 18 to 30 in good health. Both conserved end residues are part of each CDR3. A D gene is named only where the DNA matches it firmly. Part of the rows lack a size; the others show once, few, many or a class for expanded clones.

v_call: TRBV7-9
j_call: TRBJ2-6
clone_size: many
d_call: NA
cdr3_nt: TGTGCCAGCAGCACGGGCGACAGGAGGTCCGCTGGGGCCAACGTCCTGACTTTC
cdr3_aa: CASSTGDRRSAGANVLTF

v_call: TRBV29-1
j_call: TRBJ1-2
clone_size: few
d_call: TRBD1
cdr3_nt: TGCAGCGTTGCCGCGGGACAGGGTTATGGCTACACCTTC
cdr3_aa: CSVAAGQGYGYTF

v_call: TRBV29-1
j_call: TRBJ2-3
clone_size: few
d_call: NA
cdr3_nt: TGCAGCGTTGCCGGGACTCTTACAGATACGCAGTATTTT
cdr3_aa: CSVAGTLTDTQYF

v_call: TRBV11-2
j_call: TRBJ2-6
clone_size: NA
d_call: TRBD1
cdr3_nt: TGTGCCAGCACCCGGACAGGGGGTTACTCTGGGGCCAACGTCCTGACTTTC
cdr3_aa: CASTRTGGYSGANVLTF

v_call: TRBV7-2
j_call: TRBJ2-1
clone_size: few
d_call: TRBD1
cdr3_nt: TGTGCCAGCAGCCTGACCAGACAGGGGTACAATGAGCAGTTCTTC
cdr3_aa: CASSLTRQGYNEQFF

v_call: TRBV28
j_call: TRBJ2-7
clone_size: NA
d_call: NA
cdr3_nt: TGTGCCAGCAGGCAAGCAGGGGTCGGCGAGCAGTACTTC
cdr3_aa: CASRQAGVGEQYF

v_call: TRBV7-2
j_call: TRBJ1-1
clone_size: NA
d_call: NA
cdr3_nt: TGTGCCAGCAGCACGCAAAGTTGGCTCGAAGCTTTCTTT
cdr3_aa: CASSTQSWLEAFF

v_call: TRBV6-5
j_call: TRBJ1-2
clone_size: NA
d_call: TRBD1
cdr3_nt: TGTGCCAGCAGTTATCGGGACAGTCGTGGCTACACCTTC
cdr3_aa: CASSYRDSRGYTF

v_call: TRBV7-2
j_call: TRBJ2-3
clone_size: NA
d_call: NA
cdr3_nt: TGTGCCAGCAGCCTGTGGGGCGGCACAGATACGCAGTATTTT
cdr3_aa: CASSLWGGTDTQYF

v_call: TRBV25-1
j_call: TRBJ2-1
clone_size: few
d_call: TRBD2
cdr3_nt: TGTGCCAGCAGTGATCGGGAGGTTAGCGGGAGCTATAATGAGCAGTTCTTC
cdr3_aa: CASSDREVSGSYNEQFF

v_call: TRBV14
j_call: TRBJ2-3
clone_size: few
d_call: TRBD2
cdr3_nt: TGTGCCAGCAGCCAAGATTCCGGGGCGGGGGTTAGCACAGATACGCAGTATTTT
cdr3_aa: CASSQDSGAGVSTDTQYF

v_call: TRBV28
j_call: TRBJ2-7
clone_size: few
d_call: NA
cdr3_nt: TGTGCCAGCAGTGGGGGCGATAAATTCAACCACGAGCAGTACTTC
cdr3_aa: CASSGGDKFNHEQYF

v_call: TRBV29-1
j_call: TRBJ1-4
clone_size: few
d_call: NA
cdr3_nt: TGCAGCGTTCAACGGGACATGATTAATGAAAAACTGTTTTTT
cdr3_aa: CSVQRDMINEKLFF

v_call: TRBV6-4
j_call: TRBJ2-2
clone_size: NA
d_call: NA
cdr3_nt: TGTGCCAGCAGTAACGGGGAGGAACGCACCGGGGAGCTGTTTTTT
cdr3_aa: CASSNGEERTGELFF

v_call: TRBV5-8
j_call: TRBJ1-1
clone_size: NA
d_call: NA
cdr3_nt: TGTGCCAGCAGCTTGTGGCAGGGCCTGAACACTGAAGCTTTCTTT
cdr3_aa: CASSLWQGLNTEAFF